The T cell receptor beta chain under discussion was sequenced for a study of blood T cell repertoires in COVID-19. Study information: Sample material is recorded as cDNA or gDNA derived from T cells, B-cell-depleted T cells, or PBMCs.

The CDR3 spans 15 residues. Losses at the gene ends were 6 bases for V and 4 bases for J; bases not matched to a gene: 10. The germline CDR1 and CDR2 sequences are MNHEY and SVGAGI. Profiled with immunoSEQ multiplex PCR; TCRdb holds only in-frame clones, not every one. The table has under 350,000 clones, roughly 86% seen once. Sequences were obtained from peripheral blood. This receptor was taken from a man between 18 and 29 years old with active or convalescent COVID-19. J is TRBJ2-3 and V is TRBV6-5; TRBD1 matches at 7 bases. Here the CDR3 DNA reads TGTGCCAGCAGAGCTCGATACACAGGGGCAGATACGCAGTATTTT. Protein sequence: CASRARYTGADTQYF.